The clone carrying this TCR beta chain has only a few counts. Its target is not known. With molecular barcodes, quantitative 5'-RACE was used to make the TCR beta libraries. In TCRdb, the 5' RACE reads were re-called with MiXCR into one record per CDR3 protein. The sample has about 90,000 distinct CDR3 sequences, just under 9% seen once. Germline CDR1 and CDR2: MNHEY and SMNVEV (reference sequence). The germline V and J ends were trimmed by 4 bases and 1 base, with 13 bases remaining between them. The CDR3 has 15 amino acids. The data are from a study of CD8 T cells in ankylosing spondylitis. Study results and caveats: Disease-associated clones were CD8+ and fairly uncommon in peripheral blood. Several of the motif variants were reported before in synovial fluid and blood from reactive arthritis. Apparently characteristic of ankylosing spondylitis blood was a TCR beta motif (under ten highly homologous variants). Disease-linked clones were reportedly significantly enriched in matched ankylosing spondylitis synovial fluid.

This receptor was obtained from a male donor with ankylosing spondylitis. The rearrangement uses TRBV27 and TRBJ1-1, with D maybe TRBD1 (6 bases). The source material was blood, either unsorted or a sorted T cell fraction (not recorded which). The CDR3 DNA reads TGTGCCAGCAGTTCCCAGTGGGGGGCGAACACTGAAGCTTTCTTT. It yields the protein CASSSQWGANTEAFF.